This TCR beta chain is drawn from a study of cytomegalovirus exposure and HLA in healthy donors. Study-wide context: Of several hundred genotyped donors, roughly 86% clustered with self-reported Caucasian donors. Study results and limitations: TRBV6-2, TRBV6-3 and some other V segments were excluded as indistinguishable. Previously analyzed data showed that most TCR beta V segments were productive at a frequency of about 90% or about 30%. In a later analysis, DRB1 alleles had the most associated TCRs; HLA-C alleles the fewest.

The CDR3 length is 15 residues. The germline V gene encodes CDR1 ENHRY and CDR2 SYGVKD. V gave up 6 bases and J gave up 2 bases, with 15 bases separating them. Primers: 60 Vbeta forward and 13 Jbeta reverse. Assay: immunoSEQ multiplex PCR; the TCRdb copy retains only in-frame clones and omits some. The sample data list 70,000 to 75,000 clones. About this clone: The target antigen is unknown.

The receptor comes from a female donor in good health and CMV-seropositive. The sequenced sample was PBMCs. This chain connects TRBV10-3 to TRBJ2-3; tentative D call: TRBD2 (6 bases). The CDR3 DNA follows: TGTGCCATCAGGGGGGTCGGCGGGGCCACAGATACGCAGTATTTT. It encodes CAIRGVGGATDTQYF.